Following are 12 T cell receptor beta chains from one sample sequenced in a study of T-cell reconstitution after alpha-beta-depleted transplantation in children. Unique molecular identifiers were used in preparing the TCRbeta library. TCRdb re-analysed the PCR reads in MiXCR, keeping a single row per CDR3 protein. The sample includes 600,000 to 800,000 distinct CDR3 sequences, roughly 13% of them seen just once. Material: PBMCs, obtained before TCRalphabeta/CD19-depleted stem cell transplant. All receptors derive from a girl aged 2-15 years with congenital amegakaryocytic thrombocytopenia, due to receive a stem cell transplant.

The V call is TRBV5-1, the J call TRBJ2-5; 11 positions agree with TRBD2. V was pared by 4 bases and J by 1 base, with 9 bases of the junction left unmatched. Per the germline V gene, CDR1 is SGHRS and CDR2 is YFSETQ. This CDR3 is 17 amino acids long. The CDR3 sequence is CASSTFTGTSGQETQYF. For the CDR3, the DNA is TGCGCCAGCAGCACGTTTACCGGGACTAGCGGCCAAGAGACCCAGTACTTC. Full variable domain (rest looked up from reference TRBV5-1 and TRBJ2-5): KAGVTQTPRYLIKTRGQQVTLSCSPISGHRSVSWYQQTPGQGLQFLFEYFSETQRNKGNFPGRFSGRQFSNSRSEMNVSTLELGDSALYLCASSTFTGTSGQETQYFGPGTRLLVL.

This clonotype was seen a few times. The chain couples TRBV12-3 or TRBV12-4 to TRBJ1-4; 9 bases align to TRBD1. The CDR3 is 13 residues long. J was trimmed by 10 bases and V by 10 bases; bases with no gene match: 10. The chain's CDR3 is CATRDRAGGKLFF. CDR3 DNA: TGTGCCACTCGGGACAGGGCCGGTGGAAAACTGTTTTTT.

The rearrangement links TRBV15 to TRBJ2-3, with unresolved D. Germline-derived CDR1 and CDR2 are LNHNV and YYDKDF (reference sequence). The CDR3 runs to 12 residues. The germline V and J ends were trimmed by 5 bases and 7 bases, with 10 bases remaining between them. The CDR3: CATSAHGYTQYF. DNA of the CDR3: TGTGCCACCAGCGCCCACGGGTATACGCAGTATTTT.

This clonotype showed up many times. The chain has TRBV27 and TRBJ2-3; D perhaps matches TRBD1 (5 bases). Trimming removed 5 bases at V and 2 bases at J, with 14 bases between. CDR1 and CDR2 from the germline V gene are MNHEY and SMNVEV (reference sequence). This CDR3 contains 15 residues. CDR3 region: CASSPQGGPTDTQYF. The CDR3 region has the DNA TGTGCCAGCAGTCCCCAGGGCGGACCCACAGATACGCAGTATTTT.

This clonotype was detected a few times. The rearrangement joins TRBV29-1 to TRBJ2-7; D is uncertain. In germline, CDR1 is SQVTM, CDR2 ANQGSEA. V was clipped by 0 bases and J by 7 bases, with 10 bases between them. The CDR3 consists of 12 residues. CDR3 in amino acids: CSVEDRWGEQYF. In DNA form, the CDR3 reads TGCAGCGTTGAAGATCGATGGGGAGAGCAGTACTTC.

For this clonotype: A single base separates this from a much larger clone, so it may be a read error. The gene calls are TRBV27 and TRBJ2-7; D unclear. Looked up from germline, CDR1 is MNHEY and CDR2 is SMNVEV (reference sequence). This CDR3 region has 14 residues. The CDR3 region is CASSPSGLSYEQSF. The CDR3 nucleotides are TGTGCCAGCAGTCCTAGTGGCCTCTCCTACGAGCAGTCCTTC.

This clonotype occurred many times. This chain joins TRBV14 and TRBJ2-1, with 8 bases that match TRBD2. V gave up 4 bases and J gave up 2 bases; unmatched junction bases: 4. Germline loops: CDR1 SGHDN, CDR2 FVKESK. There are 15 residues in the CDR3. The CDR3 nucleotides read TGTGCCAGCAGCCCCGCGGGAGGTGCCTACAATGAGCAGTTCTTC. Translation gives CASSPAGGAYNEQFF.

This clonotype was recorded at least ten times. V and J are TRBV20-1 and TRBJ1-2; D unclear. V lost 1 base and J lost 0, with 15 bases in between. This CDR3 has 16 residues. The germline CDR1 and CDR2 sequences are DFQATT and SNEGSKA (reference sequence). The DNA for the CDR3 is TGCAGTGCTAGAGTTGCTCAGACCGCTGCTAACTATGGCTACACCTTC. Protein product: CSARVAQTAANYGYTF.

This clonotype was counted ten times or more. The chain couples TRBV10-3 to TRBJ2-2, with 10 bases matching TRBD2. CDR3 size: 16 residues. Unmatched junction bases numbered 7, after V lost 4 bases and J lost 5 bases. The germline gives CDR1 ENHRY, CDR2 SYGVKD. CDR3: CAISALAGVRTGELFF. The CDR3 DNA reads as TGTGCCATCAGTGCTCTAGCGGGAGTACGTACCGGGGAGCTGTTTTTT.

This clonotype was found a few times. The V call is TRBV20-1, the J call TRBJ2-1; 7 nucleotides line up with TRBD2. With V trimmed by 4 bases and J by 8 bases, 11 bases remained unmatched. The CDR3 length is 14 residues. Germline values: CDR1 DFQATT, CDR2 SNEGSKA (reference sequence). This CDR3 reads CSAMRGAREDEQFF. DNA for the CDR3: TGCAGTGCTATGCGGGGAGCCCGGGAGGATGAGCAGTTCTTC.

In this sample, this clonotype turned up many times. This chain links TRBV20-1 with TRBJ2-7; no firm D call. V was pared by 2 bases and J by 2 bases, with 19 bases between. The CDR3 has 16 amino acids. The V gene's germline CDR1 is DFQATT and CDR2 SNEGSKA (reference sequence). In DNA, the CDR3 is TGCAGTGCTAGACCCCCATTAGAAACGCTACCCTACGAGCAGTACTTC. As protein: CSARPPLETLPYEQYF.

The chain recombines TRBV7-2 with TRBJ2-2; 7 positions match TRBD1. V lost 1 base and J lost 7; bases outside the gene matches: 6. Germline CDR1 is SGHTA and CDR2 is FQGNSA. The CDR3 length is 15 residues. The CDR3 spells CASSLEGAQIGELFF. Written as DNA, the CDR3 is TGTGCCAGCAGCTTAGAGGGGGCGCAGATCGGGGAGCTGTTTTTT.